The T cell receptor (beta chain) under discussion was sequenced for a study of T cell repertoires in cytomegalovirus infection. Study as a whole: Well-studied HLA-B-restricted CMV epitopes were used in the study alongside recently identified HLA-C-restricted ones. Shared public TCR beta signatures pointed to both CMV infection and a matching HLA type.

As to this clonotype: What it recognizes is unknown.

CDR3 size: 14 residues. V lost 5 bases to trimming and J lost 4 bases, with 12 bases between them. Germline V gene sequence: CDR1 MNHEY, CDR2 SMNVEV (reference sequence). Using its own MiXCR run on the reads, TCRdb lists one record per CDR3 protein. The table records about 830,000 distinct CDR3 sequences, approximately 30% of them present only once. V and J are TRBV27 and TRBJ2-1; the D gene is possibly TRBD1 (6 bases). This specimen was cultured CD8+ T cells from PBMCs, taken from culture after CMV antigen stimulation. The sequence was obtained from a human donor in good health (CMV status not recorded). Some clones in this sample may be carry-over from other donors' samples. The CDR3 nucleotides read TGTGCCAGCAGTATCCGGGACACATACAATGAGCAGTTCTTC. This gives the protein CASSIRDTYNEQFF.